The source of this TCR beta chain is a study of blood T cell repertoires in COVID-19. Assay: immunoSEQ multiplex PCR; the TCRdb copy retains only in-frame clones and omits some. There are about 490,000 clones in the sample; roughly 88% occur only once, and 3.2% lies in the top ten. The V end was cut by 2 bases, the J end by 2 bases, with 6 bases between. The CDR3 totals 13 residues. Per germline, CDR1 KGHSH and CDR2 LQKENI. The sequenced sample consisted of peripheral blood. The chain couples TRBV18 to TRBJ2-5; no definite D call. This TCR derives from a human donor in a cohort sampled during active COVID-19. The CDR3 region has the DNA TGTGCCAGCTCACCAATAAATCAAGAGACCCAGTACTTC. Protein: CASSPINQETQYF.